These 31 T cell receptor beta chains came from one sample sequenced in a study of beta chain features in type 1 diabetes. The study reverse transcribed the entire isolated RNA, so it sequenced expressed TCRB transcripts. The repertoire was sequenced with immunoSEQ multiplex PCR; TCRdb's copy has only in-frame clones and lacks some. In the table there are hundreds of thousands of clones, over 12% of which are singletons. These receptors' antigens are unknown. Study results and caveats: In every one of the four CD4+ subsets, TCRB CDR3s were moderately but significantly shorter in Type 1 diabetes patients.

The sequenced sample was naive CD4+ T cells from blood. All receptors come from a man aged 18 to 29 with type 1 diabetes.

This clone turned up a few times. The genes are TRBV5-4 and TRBJ1-4, with D perhaps matching TRBD1 (5 bases). Germline lookup yields CDR1 SGHNT and CDR2 YYREEE (reference sequence). The germline V and J ends were trimmed by 4 bases and 6 bases, with 13 bases remaining between them. The CDR3 contains 14 residues. The CDR3 is CASSQGLVDEKLFF. CDR3 nucleotide sequence: TGTGCCAGCAGCCAGGGACTGGTAGATGAAAAACTGTTTTTT.

The chain carries TRBV4-3 and TRBJ2-1, with TRBD2 matching 16 bases. J gave up 8 bases and V 2 bases, and 9 bases lay outside the gene matches. In germline, CDR1 is LGHNA, CDR2 YSLEER. This CDR3 region has 18 residues. CDR3 sequence reads: CASSQLPGLAGGSDEQFF. The CDR3 region has the DNA TGCGCCAGCAGCCAACTCCCGGGACTAGCGGGGGGGTCCGATGAGCAGTTCTTC.

There are a few counts of this clone. The chain employs TRBV11-2 and TRBJ1-2, with 9 bases aligning to TRBD1. This CDR3 has 16 amino acids. The V segment lost 1 base and the J segment 7 bases; nucleotides outside the gene matches: 10. CDR1 is SGHAT, CDR2 FQNNGV, per germline. The CDR3 protein is CASSLAGQGLTVGYTF. The CDR3 DNA follows: TGTGCCAGCAGCTTAGCTGGACAGGGGCTGACCGTTGGCTACACCTTC.

This clone appeared a few times. CDR3 sequence: CASSSRGGAETQYF. The CDR3 DNA reads TGTGCCAGCAGTTCCCGGGGGGGAGCAGAGACCCAGTACTTC. The chain combines TRBV6-8 with TRBJ2-5; 8 positions agree with TRBD2. Germline V gene lookup returns CDR1 MNHGY and CDR2 SAAAGT. The V and J ends lost 4 bases and 4 bases, in that order; junction bases with no gene match: 5. CDR3 length equals 14 residues.

This clone appeared a few times. The rearrangement joins TRBV30 to TRBJ1-4, with D possibly TRBD1 on 5 matching bases. The CDR3 is 13 residues long. CDR1 GTSNPN and CDR2 SVGIG come from the germline V gene (reference sequence). V dropped 4 bases and J dropped 3 bases, with 9 bases sitting between them. CDR3 DNA sequence: TGTGCCTGGACGGGGGAGGCTAATGAAAAACTGTTTTTT. Translation gives CAWTGEANEKLFF.

This clone was detected only a few times. The chain is built from TRBV6-5 and TRBJ1-2; unclear D gene. Germline V gene data show CDR1 as MNHEY and CDR2 as SVGAGI. Trimming took 2 bases from V and 2 from J, leaving 6 bases between them. The CDR3 has 13 amino acids. CDR3 in amino acids: CASSYAGNYGYTF. The DNA of the CDR3 is TGTGCCAGCAGTTACGCCGGGAACTATGGCTACACCTTC.

A few counts support this clone. The V call is TRBV5-1, the J call TRBJ2-3; no definite D call. V was cut by 6 bases and J by 2 bases, with 16 bases left in between. The CDR3 totals 15 residues. Per the germline V gene, CDR1 is SGHRS and CDR2 is YFSETQ. DNA of the CDR3: TGCGCCAGCAAATTCTGGGCGATTTCCACAGATACGCAGTATTTT. Translating it yields CASKFWAISTDTQYF.

The CDR3 sequence: CASSSGRGRGEQETQYF. The CDR3 DNA reads as TGTGCCAGCAGCTCCGGGCGCGGGCGCGGAGAACAAGAGACCCAGTACTTC. The V gene is TRBV11-1, the J gene TRBJ2-5; perhaps TRBD2 as D (5 bases). The CDR3 runs 17 residues. Between the trimmed V and J ends, which lost 4 bases and 2 bases, there was a span of 20 bases. The germline gives CDR1 SGHAT, CDR2 FQDESV (reference sequence).

The CDR3 is CASIRGDFYNEQFF. CDR3 nucleotide sequence: TGTGCCAGCATCCGGGGAGACTTTTACAATGAGCAGTTCTTC. The chain recombines TRBV7-2 with TRBJ2-1; D is perhaps TRBD2 (5 bases). The germline V gene encodes CDR1 SGHTA and CDR2 FQGNSA. Trimming shortened V by 7 bases and J by 4 bases, and 14 bases separated the two germline ends. The CDR3 consists of 14 residues.

The V and J genes are TRBV7-9 and TRBJ1-1; D is perhaps TRBD1 (6 bases). Germline lookup yields CDR1 SEHNR and CDR2 FQNEAQ (reference sequence). The V gene lost 2 bases and the J gene lost 4 bases, with 20 bases spanning the gap. CDR3 length: 17 amino acids. The CDR3 reads CASSLYEGVSGSTEAFF. CDR3 in DNA: TGTGCCAGCAGCTTATACGAGGGGGTATCGGGGAGCACTGAAGCTTTCTTT.

This clone was observed a few times. The chain is built from TRBV29-1 and TRBJ2-1; 8 bases line up with TRBD2. The junction had 9 bases not matched to a gene; V was cut back by 0 bases and J by 8 bases. The CDR3 length is 15 residues. Germline V lookup: CDR1 SQVTM, CDR2 ANQGSEA. The DNA of the CDR3 is TGCAGCGTTGAAGAGTGGGCGGGGGGCCTCCATGAGCAGTTCTTC. It translates to CSVEEWAGGLHEQFF.

This clone appeared a few times. V and J are TRBV20-1 and TRBJ2-1, with a weak D call TRBD2 (5 bases). CDR3 size: 11 residues. Germline CDR1 reads DFQATT; CDR2 reads SNEGSKA (reference sequence). The CDR3 nucleotides read TGCAGCAGCGGCGGATACAATGAGCAGTTCTTC. Amino acids: CSSGGYNEQFF.

This clone was detected a few times. The junction does not match germline at one end; this may be a read error. The V and J genes are TRBV15 and TRBJ1-2, with a tentative D call TRBD1 (5 bases). The CDR3 covers 11 residues. Looked up from germline, CDR1 is LNHNV and CDR2 is YYDKDF (reference sequence). CDR3 residues: CATSRDKGSAF. CDR3 nucleotides: TGTGCCACCAGCAGAGATAAGGGGTCCGCCTTC.

The chain joins TRBV7-7 to TRBJ2-5, with D maybe TRBD2 (5 bases). Germline CDR1 and CDR2: SSHAT and FNYEAQ (reference sequence). The CDR3 loop spans 14 amino acids. Deletions cut 5 bases from V and 2 bases from J, with 12 bases between. The CDR3 region has the DNA TGTGCCAGCAGCCCCGTAGGACTTCAAGAGACCCAGTACTTC. Amino acids: CASSPVGLQETQYF. The variable domain in full, completed from reference TRBV7-7 and TRBJ2-5, reads GAGVSQSPRYKVTKRGQDVTLRCDPISSHATLYWYQQALGQGPEFLTYFNYEAQPDKSGLPSDRFSAERPEGSISTLTIQRTEQRDSAMYRCASSPVGLQETQYFGPGTRLLVL.

V is TRBV28 and J is TRBJ1-1; TRBD1 aligns across 7 bases. CDR3 size: 16 residues. The ends lost 4 bases at V and 7 bases at J; junction bases unmatched: 15. In germline, CDR1 is MDHEN, CDR2 SYDVKM. CDR3 DNA sequence: TGTGCCAGCAGTTCCCAGACAGGGAAGAGAGGGAATGAAGCTTTCTTT. Translated: CASSSQTGKRGNEAFF.

This clone was seen a few times. This chain joins TRBV28 and TRBJ2-3; TRBD1 is a possible D gene (5 bases). Per germline, CDR1 MDHEN and CDR2 SYDVKM. V was shortened by 5 bases and J by 9 bases, with 12 bases between the two germline ends. The CDR3 runs 12 residues. The CDR3 spells CASSGAFPTQYF. CDR3 bases: TGTGCCAGCAGTGGGGCTTTCCCAACGCAGTATTTT.

This clone was recorded a few times. The chain recombines TRBV28 with TRBJ1-2; D is uncertain. Deletions cut 2 bases from V and 3 bases from J, with 7 bases between. Germline lookup yields CDR1 MDHEN and CDR2 SYDVKM. CDR3 length: 13 amino acids. DNA of the CDR3: TGTGCCAGCAGTTTAATACAGTACTATGGCTACACCTTC. This sequence encodes CASSLIQYYGYTF.

V and J are TRBV7-2 and TRBJ2-5, with TRBD2 matching 8 bases. Per germline, CDR1 SGHTA and CDR2 FQGNSA. V trimming: 5 bases; J trimming: 4 bases; junction bases outside the gene matches: 9. The CDR3 extends over 15 amino acids. This CDR3 is CASSRFGRVGETQYF. The CDR3 DNA sequence: TGTGCCAGCAGCCGCTTCGGGAGGGTCGGAGAGACCCAGTACTTC.

This clone was detected only a few times. The chain uses TRBV18 and TRBJ1-1, with unresolved D. Between the trimmed V and J ends, which lost 4 bases and 10 bases, there was a span of 13 bases. Germline values: CDR1 KGHSH, CDR2 LQKENI. This CDR3 has 12 amino acids. The CDR3 loop is CASSLGQRGAFF. CDR3 DNA sequence: TGTGCCAGCTCACTAGGTCAACGGGGAGCTTTCTTT.

This clone was counted between two and nine times. The rearrangement joins TRBV2 to TRBJ1-2; the match to TRBD1 covers 9 bases. The CDR3 runs to 12 residues. Germline CDR1 is SNHLY and CDR2 is FYNNEI. Germline trimming cut 6 bases from V and 11 bases from J; bases unmatched to any gene: 7. The CDR3: CASRYRGPEYTF. In nucleotides, the CDR3 is TGTGCCAGCAGGTACAGGGGGCCGGAGTACACCTTC. Based on the CDR3 plus reference TRBV2 and TRBJ1-2, the full variable domain is EPEVTQTPSHQVTQMGQEVILRCVPISNHLYFYWYRQILGQKVEFLVSFYNNEISEKSEIFDDQFSVERPDGSNFTLKIRSTKLEDSAMYFCASRYRGPEYTFGSGTRLTVV.

The CDR3 is CASTTLNGYTEAFF. CDR3 sequence (DNA): TGTGCCAGCACAACTCTTAACGGGTACACTGAAGCTTTCTTT. The rearrangement links TRBV11-2 to TRBJ1-1; D call uncertain. The CDR3 runs 14 residues. Germline-derived CDR1 and CDR2 are SGHAT and FQNNGV. The V end was cut by 7 bases, the J end by 3 bases, with 15 bases between.

V is TRBV6-4 and J is TRBJ1-6, with 7 nucleotides matching TRBD1. The germline V gene encodes CDR1 MRHNA and CDR2 SNTAGT. V dropped 6 bases and J dropped 9; count of bases not matched to a gene: 5. This CDR3 is 13 amino acids long. CDR3 loop: CASRRTGASPLHF. For the CDR3, the DNA is TGTGCCAGCAGAAGGACAGGAGCTTCACCCCTCCACTTT.

The chain combines TRBV15 with TRBJ2-2, with D unresolved. With 1 base removed from V and 6 bases from J, the gap between germline ends came to 12 bases. Germline V CDR1 and CDR2: LNHNV, YYDKDF (reference sequence). The CDR3 consists of 15 residues. CDR3 in DNA: TGTGCCACCAGCAGAGTGCAAGTAGCTCCCGGGGAGCTGTTTTTT. Translated: CATSRVQVAPGELFF. The entire variable domain, with the rest obtained from reference TRBV15 and TRBJ2-2, is as follows: DAMVIQNPRYQVTQFGKPVTLSCSQTLNHNVMYWYQQKSSQAPKLLFHYYDKDFNNEADTPDNFQSRRPNTSFCFLDIRSPGLGDTAMYLCATSRVQVAPGELFFGEGSRLTVL.

This chain links TRBV7-9 with TRBJ2-7, with D possibly TRBD1 on 6 matching bases. CDR1 and CDR2 from the germline V gene are SEHNR and FQNEAQ (reference sequence). There are 14 residues in the CDR3. Trimming took off 0 bases at V and 6 bases at J, with 12 bases between the two ends. This CDR3 is CASSLAVQGSEQYF. DNA of the CDR3: TGTGCCAGCAGCTTAGCGGTACAGGGAAGCGAGCAGTACTTC.

This clone was detected only a few times. The chain recombines TRBV28 with TRBJ2-7; D uncertain. V lost 3 bases, J lost 1 base, and 4 bases lay in between. Per the germline V gene, CDR1 is MDHEN and CDR2 is SYDVKM. This CDR3 region has 12 residues. CDR3 sequence: CASSFTSYEQYF. The DNA of the CDR3 is TGTGCCAGCAGTTTTACATCCTACGAGCAGTACTTC.

This clone has only a few counts. The genes are TRBV2 and TRBJ2-1, with 7 bases lining up with TRBD2. CDR1 is SNHLY and CDR2 is FYNNEI in the germline V gene. The CDR3 is 13 amino acids. The ends lost 1 base at V and 12 bases at J; junction bases unmatched: 6. The CDR3 loop is CASSEGWGGRQFF. CDR3 coding DNA: TGTGCCAGCAGTGAAGGTTGGGGGGGGAGGCAGTTCTTC.

The genes are TRBV30 and TRBJ1-5; the D gene is possibly TRBD1 (5 bases). The V gene's germline CDR1 is GTSNPN and CDR2 SVGIG (reference sequence). V was shortened by 0 bases and J by 7 bases, with 13 bases between the two germline ends. This CDR3 comprises 14 residues. The CDR3, as DNA: TGTGCCTGGAGTGTGGGACCCGCGGGGCAGCCCCAGCATTTT. Protein: CAWSVGPAGQPQHF.

This clone was seen a handful of times. A read error may produce the germline difference seen at one junction end. The rearrangement links TRBV28 to TRBJ2-7; maybe TRBD1 (5 bases). The CDR3 totals 17 residues. Germline CDR1 and CDR2: MDHEN and SYDVKM. The CDR3 reads CASSFSGRIVTAYGQYF. The CDR3 region has the DNA TGTGCCAGCAGTTTTAGTGGGCGTATAGTGACAGCCTACGGGCAGTACTTC.

The chain recombines TRBV19 with TRBJ1-1; 8 bases line up with TRBD1. Germline CDR1 LNHDA, CDR2 SQIVND (reference sequence). Unmatched junction bases numbered 5, after V lost 4 bases and J lost 7 bases. CDR3 length equals 13 residues. CDR3 region: CASSTWDRLEAFF. In nucleotides, the CDR3 is TGTGCCAGTAGTACCTGGGACAGGCTTGAAGCTTTCTTT.

This chain connects TRBV30 to TRBJ1-2; D ambiguous. The germline gives CDR1 GTSNPN, CDR2 SVGIG (reference sequence). This CDR3 is 9 amino acids long. Deletions cut 8 bases from V and 12 bases from J, with 13 bases between. The chain's CDR3 is CAPFEAHTF. As DNA, the CDR3 is TGTGCCCCTTTTGAGGCTCACACCTTC.

The J gene is TRBJ2-7, the V gene TRBV9; unclear D gene. The V gene lost 4 bases and the J gene lost 2 bases, with 25 bases spanning the gap. The CDR3 spans 18 residues. The germline CDR1 and CDR2 sequences are SGDLS and YYNGEE. For the CDR3, the DNA is TGTGCCAGCAGCCCCTCTCGCGGCACGGCCCTATCGGCCTACGAGCAGTACTTC. This encodes CASSPSRGTALSAYEQYF.